Below are 29 T cell receptor beta chains sequenced from a single sample in a study of T cells after yellow fever vaccination. Using its own MiXCR run on the 5' RACE reads, TCRdb lists one record per CDR3 protein. The table records about 400,000 distinct CDR3 sequences, 6.2% of them present only once. Sequencing used PBMCs, obtained 5 days after the yellow fever booster vaccination. These receptors originate from a young man who received the YFV17D yellow fever vaccine.

In its sample, this clonotype was seen a few times. The V call is TRBV12-3 or TRBV12-4, the J call TRBJ1-1; tentatively, D is TRBD1 (5 bases). V was shortened by 6 bases and J by 7 bases, with 15 bases between the two germline ends. This CDR3 has 13 residues. CDR3 amino acids: CASRLPGLGEAFF. The CDR3 nucleotides are TGTGCCAGCAGACTGCCAGGGCTAGGTGAAGCTTTCTTT.

This clonotype was seen only a few times. The chain carries TRBV19 and TRBJ2-2; D is perhaps TRBD1 (5 bases). With 10 bases removed from V and 4 bases from J, the gap between germline ends came to 25 bases. CDR1 and CDR2 from the germline V gene are LNHDA and SQIVND (reference sequence). The CDR3 consists of 17 residues. The CDR3 reads CATKVVGRFPATGELFF. The CDR3 DNA follows: TGTGCCACCAAAGTAGTGGGGCGTTTCCCTGCCACCGGGGAGCTGTTTTTT.

This clonotype was counted many times. The chain employs TRBV29-1 and TRBJ2-7, with D possibly being TRBD1 or TRBD2 (5 bases each). The V end was cut by 7 bases, the J end by 2 bases, with 21 bases between. Per the germline V gene, CDR1 is SQVTM and CDR2 is ANQGSEA. The CDR3 is made up of 15 amino acids. The CDR3 here is CSAMILGTRPYEQYF. The CDR3 DNA reads as TGCAGCGCCATGATACTCGGGACGAGGCCCTACGAGCAGTACTTC.

The chain uses TRBV14 and TRBJ2-5, with 8 bases fitting TRBD1. The CDR3 extends over 15 amino acids. Trimming removed 5 bases from V and 4 bases from J; junction bases left unmatched: 9. Germline CDR1 reads SGHDN; CDR2 reads FVKESK. Here the CDR3 reads CASSLRQGSRETQYF. Written as DNA, the CDR3 is TGTGCCAGCAGCTTAAGACAGGGGTCGAGAGAGACCCAGTACTTC.

The chain links TRBV23-1 to TRBJ2-3; possible D gene TRBD2, 5 bases. TRBV23-1 is filed as an ORF, its function uncertain. CDR3 length: 15 amino acids. As DNA, the CDR3 is TGCGTCACCAGTCAGCAGAAGCGGCGCACAGATACGCAGTATTTT. It encodes CVTSQQKRRTDTQYF.

This clonotype was counted between two and nine times. This chain connects TRBV7-2 to TRBJ2-2, with 11 bases aligning to TRBD1. CDR3 size: 14 residues. V was clipped by 6 bases and J by 6 bases; unmatched bases: 3. CDR1 SGHTA and CDR2 FQGNSA come from the germline V gene. DNA for the CDR3: TGTGCCAGCAGACCGGGACAGGGGGCCGGGGAGCTGTTTTTT. Protein: CASRPGQGAGELFF.

This clonotype appeared a few times. V gene TRBV5-1 combines with J gene TRBJ1-1; no clear D. Germline V gives CDR1 SGHRS, CDR2 YFSETQ. The CDR3 totals 14 residues. Trimming pared 0 bases from V and 8 bases from J, leaving 14 bases between. This CDR3 is CASSLVSPEREAFF. The CDR3 bases are TGCGCCAGCAGCTTGGTATCGCCAGAAAGAGAAGCTTTCTTT.

The chain links TRBV19 to TRBJ2-4; TRBD1 matches 10 bases. The germline V gene encodes CDR1 LNHDA and CDR2 SQIVND (reference sequence). This CDR3 is built from 14 residues. Trimming cost V 9 bases and J 11 bases; bases outside gene matches: 13. The CDR3 nucleotides are TGTGCCAGCTTGGACAGGGGGGAAGCGGGAGTTCAGTACTTC. Protein product: CASLDRGEAGVQYF.

The chain is built from TRBV7-2 and TRBJ2-7; perhaps TRBD2 as D (5 bases). Germline values: CDR1 SGHTA, CDR2 FQGNSA. V was pared by 2 bases and J by 13 bases, with 15 bases between. The CDR3 runs to 12 residues. The DNA for the CDR3 is TGTGCCAGCAGCTTAAGTCGGGATACGATCTACTTC. It translates to CASSLSRDTIYF.

Ten or more counts support this clonotype. The chain is built from TRBV6-2 or TRBV6-3 and TRBJ2-7; 11 bases align to TRBD2. Germline-derived CDR1 and CDR2 are MNHEY and SVGEGT. Trimming removed 4 bases from V and 4 bases from J; junction bases left unmatched: 6. The CDR3 contains 15 residues. Here the CDR3 DNA reads TGTGCCAGCAGTTCTTTGACTAGCGGGAAATACGAGCAGTACTTC. Translated: CASSSLTSGKYEQYF.

This rearrangement joins TRBV20-1 to TRBJ1-5; 11 positions match TRBD1. Germline loops: CDR1 DFQATT, CDR2 SNEGSKA (reference sequence). V shed 3 bases and J 5 bases; nucleotides not matched to a gene: 3. The CDR3 is made up of 14 amino acids. As DNA, the CDR3 is TGCAGTGCTAGTCGGGGACAGGGGGATCAGCCCCAGCATTTT. Protein sequence: CSASRGQGDQPQHF.

This clonotype was counted a few times. This chain uses TRBV12-3 or TRBV12-4 with TRBJ2-1; the match to TRBD1 covers 8 bases. This CDR3 comprises 16 residues. The V gene end was trimmed by 3 bases and the J gene end by 7 bases; junction bases not matched to a gene: 11. This CDR3 is CASSLRQGAGGNEQFF. CDR3 coding DNA: TGTGCCAGCAGTTTGAGGCAGGGGGCAGGGGGTAATGAGCAGTTCTTC.

This clonotype was seen at least ten times. The chain joins TRBV24-1 to TRBJ2-1; perhaps D is TRBD1 or TRBD2 (7 bases each). The CDR3 runs 15 residues. Trimming pared 3 bases from V and 8 bases from J, leaving 16 bases between. Germline CDR1 and CDR2: KGHDR and SFDVKD. The CDR3 loop is CATSDSGTEGYEQFF. The CDR3 DNA sequence: TGTGCCACCAGTGATAGCGGGACAGAGGGGTATGAGCAGTTCTTC.

This clonotype was seen only a few times. V usage is TRBV6-1 and J usage is TRBJ2-3, with D unclear. CDR3 size: 16 residues. Trimming removed 1 base at V and 1 base at J, with 12 bases between. Germline V gene data show CDR1 as MNHNS and CDR2 as SASEGT. CDR3 loop: CASSEGVGWGTDTQYF. CDR3 bases: TGTGCCAGCAGTGAAGGCGTAGGGTGGGGCACAGATACGCAGTATTTT.

This clonotype was found a few times. The V gene is TRBV18, the J gene TRBJ2-5; D is possibly TRBD2 (5 bases). The CDR3 covers 16 residues. V lost 2 bases, J lost 1 base, and 14 bases lay in between. CDR1 KGHSH and CDR2 LQKENI come from the germline V gene. The CDR3 DNA reads TGTGCCAGCTCACCAGGGCTGGCTCTAGCCCAAGAGACCCAGTACTTC. It specifies CASSPGLALAQETQYF.

The rearrangement uses TRBV7-9 and TRBJ2-7; 8 positions agree with TRBD1. The CDR3 runs to 17 residues. Germline loops: CDR1 SEHNR, CDR2 FQNEAQ (reference sequence). V was clipped by 1 base and J by 1 base; unmatched bases: 9. The CDR3 sequence: CASSLGGIRGQSYEQYF. In DNA form, the CDR3 reads TGTGCCAGCAGCTTAGGAGGAATCAGGGGGCAATCCTACGAGCAGTACTTC.

This clonotype was observed many times. The J gene is TRBJ2-5, the V gene TRBV7-2; D unclear. The CDR3 runs 14 residues. V was clipped by 0 bases and J by 2 bases, with 7 bases between them. Germline loops: CDR1 SGHTA, CDR2 FQGNSA. The CDR3 region is CASSLAGIQETQYF. The CDR3 DNA follows: TGTGCCAGCAGCTTAGCGGGCATACAAGAGACCCAGTACTTC.

This clonotype was counted many times. V is TRBV12-3 or TRBV12-4 and J is TRBJ1-4; 8 positions match TRBD1. J was trimmed by 8 bases and V by 6 bases; bases with no gene match: 5. This CDR3 is 13 amino acids long. DNA for the CDR3: TGTGCCAGCAGGACAGGGGACCCCGAAAAACTGTTTTTT. As protein: CASRTGDPEKLFF.

The chain employs TRBV20-1 and TRBJ2-2; tentatively, D is TRBD2 (5 bases). Germline CDR1 reads DFQATT; CDR2 reads SNEGSKA (reference sequence). CDR3 length equals 16 residues. V gave up 0 bases and J gave up 6 bases, with 17 bases separating them. The CDR3: CSARDTRRGIAGELFF. The CDR3 DNA reads TGCAGTGCTAGAGACACCCGTAGAGGGATCGCCGGGGAGCTGTTTTTT.

This clonotype was seen only a few times. V gene TRBV12-3 or TRBV12-4 combines with J gene TRBJ1-3; D unresolved. This CDR3 has 12 amino acids. Trimming stripped 6 bases from V and 10 bases from J, with 13 bases between. DNA for the CDR3: TGTGCCAGCAGCTTCAACGCTCGGACCATATATTTT. Its translation is CASSFNARTIYF.

This chain joins TRBV6-2 or TRBV6-3 and TRBJ2-7, with 9 bases identical to TRBD2. V lost 6 bases and J lost 4; bases outside the gene matches: 7. The germline gives CDR1 MNHEY, CDR2 SVGEGT. The CDR3 runs to 14 residues. The CDR3 DNA reads as TGTGCCAGCAGAAACCTGGGACTAGCTTACGAGCAGTACTTC. It codes for CASRNLGLAYEQYF.

There are many counts of this clonotype. The genes are TRBV5-1 and TRBJ2-3, with TRBD1 matching 7 bases. CDR1 and CDR2 from the germline V gene are SGHRS and YFSETQ. Trimming at V came to 5 bases and at J to 2 bases, leaving 14 bases not matched to a gene. CDR3 size: 17 residues. The CDR3 loop is CASRVGQVGDLTDTQYF. The DNA for the CDR3 is TGCGCCAGCAGGGTTGGACAGGTGGGGGACCTCACAGATACGCAGTATTTT.

The genes are TRBV19 and TRBJ2-7, with 8 bases fitting TRBD1. CDR3 length: 16 amino acids. Germline lookup yields CDR1 LNHDA and CDR2 SQIVND (reference sequence). J gave up 2 bases and V 5 bases, and 11 bases lay outside the gene matches. Here the CDR3 DNA reads TGTGCCAGTAGTGCCCCCGGACAGGGAAGACCCTACGAGCAGTACTTC. Translated, it gives CASSAPGQGRPYEQYF.

This clonotype was counted many times. The V and J genes are TRBV5-1 and TRBJ2-5; D not certain. Germline V gene data show CDR1 as SGHRS and CDR2 as YFSETQ. CDR3 length equals 17 residues. V was clipped by 4 bases and J by 3 bases, with 22 bases between them. The CDR3 loop reads CASSPPTFSGYKETQYF. The CDR3 DNA reads TGCGCCAGCAGCCCCCCCACTTTTTCAGGATACAAAGAGACCCAGTACTTC.

This clonotype was detected many times. The chain combines TRBV20-1 with TRBJ1-6, with D hard to call. The V end lost 0 bases, the J end lost 3 bases, and 9 bases lay between the germline ends. Germline lookup yields CDR1 DFQATT and CDR2 SNEGSKA (reference sequence). The CDR3 consists of 15 residues. The CDR3 here is CSARDIYGYNSPLHF. The CDR3, as DNA: TGCAGTGCTAGAGATATTTACGGCTATAATTCACCCCTCCACTTT.

The chain combines TRBV27 with TRBJ2-2; weak D call: TRBD1 (7 bases). V shed 5 bases and J shed 5 bases, with 24 bases lying between them. The CDR3 is made up of 18 amino acids. The germline gives CDR1 MNHEY, CDR2 SMNVEV (reference sequence). This chain's CDR3 is CASSPSRAGGRITGELFF. The CDR3 DNA reads as TGTGCCAGCAGTCCTTCCCGGGCAGGGGGGAGGATAACCGGGGAGCTGTTTTTT.

This clonotype has at least ten counts. The gene calls are TRBV29-1 and TRBJ2-1; D remains ambiguous. This CDR3 comprises 10 residues. V lost 5 bases and J lost 5, with 4 bases in between. Germline V gene lookup returns CDR1 SQVTM and CDR2 ANQGSEA. The CDR3 here is CSVSNNEQFF. The CDR3 DNA sequence: TGCAGCGTTTCTAACAATGAGCAGTTCTTC.

The chain links TRBV12-3 or TRBV12-4 to TRBJ1-1; D not certain. The V gene lost 3 bases and the J gene lost 2 bases, with 7 bases spanning the gap. This CDR3 region has 13 residues. CDR3 residues: CASSFGQNTEAFF. The CDR3 nucleotides are TGTGCCAGCAGTTTCGGGCAAAACACTGAAGCTTTCTTT.

This clonotype was detected many times. The genes are TRBV12-3 or TRBV12-4 and TRBJ2-3; 11 bases agree with TRBD2. The CDR3 is made up of 15 amino acids. J gave up 6 bases and V 3 bases, and 5 bases lay outside the gene matches. DNA for the CDR3: TGTGCCAGCAGTTTTATAGCGGGAGGGGTCGATACGCAGTATTTT. Amino acids: CASSFIAGGVDTQYF.